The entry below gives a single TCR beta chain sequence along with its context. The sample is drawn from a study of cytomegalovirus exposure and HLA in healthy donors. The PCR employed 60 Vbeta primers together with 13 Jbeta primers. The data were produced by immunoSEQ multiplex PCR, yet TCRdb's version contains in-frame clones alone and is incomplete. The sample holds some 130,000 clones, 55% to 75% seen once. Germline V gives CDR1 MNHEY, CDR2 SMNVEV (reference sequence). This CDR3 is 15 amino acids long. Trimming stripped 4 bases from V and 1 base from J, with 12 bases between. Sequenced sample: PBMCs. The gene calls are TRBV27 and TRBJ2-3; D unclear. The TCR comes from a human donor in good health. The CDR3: CASSYWSQGTDTQYF. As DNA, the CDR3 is TGTGCCAGCAGTTATTGGTCACAAGGCACAGATACGCAGTATTTT.